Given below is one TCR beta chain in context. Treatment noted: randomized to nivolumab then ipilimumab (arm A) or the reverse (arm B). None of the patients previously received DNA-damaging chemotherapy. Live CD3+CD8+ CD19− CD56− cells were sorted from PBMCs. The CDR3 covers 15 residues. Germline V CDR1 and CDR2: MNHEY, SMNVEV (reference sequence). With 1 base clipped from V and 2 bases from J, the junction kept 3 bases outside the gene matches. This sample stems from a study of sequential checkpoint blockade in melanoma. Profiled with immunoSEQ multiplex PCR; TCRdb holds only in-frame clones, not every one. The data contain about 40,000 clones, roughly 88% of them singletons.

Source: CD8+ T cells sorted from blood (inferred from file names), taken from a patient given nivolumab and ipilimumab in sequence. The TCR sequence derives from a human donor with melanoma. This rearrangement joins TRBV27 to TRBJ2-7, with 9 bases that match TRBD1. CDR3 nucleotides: TGTGCCAGCAGTTTATGGGGACAGGGACCCTACGAGCAGTACTTC. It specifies CASSLWGQGPYEQYF.